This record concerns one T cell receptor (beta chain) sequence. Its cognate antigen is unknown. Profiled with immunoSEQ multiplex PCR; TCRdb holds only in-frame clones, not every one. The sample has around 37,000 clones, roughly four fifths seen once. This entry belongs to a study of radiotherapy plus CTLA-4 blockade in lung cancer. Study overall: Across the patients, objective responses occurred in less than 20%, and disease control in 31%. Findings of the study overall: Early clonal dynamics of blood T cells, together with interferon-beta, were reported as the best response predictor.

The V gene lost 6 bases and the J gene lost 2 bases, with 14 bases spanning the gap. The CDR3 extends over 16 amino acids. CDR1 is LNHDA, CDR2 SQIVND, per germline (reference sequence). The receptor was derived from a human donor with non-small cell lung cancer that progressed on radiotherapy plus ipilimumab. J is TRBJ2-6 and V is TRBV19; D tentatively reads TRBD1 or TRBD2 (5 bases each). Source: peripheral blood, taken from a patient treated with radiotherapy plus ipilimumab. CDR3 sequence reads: CASSRGGMAGANVLTF. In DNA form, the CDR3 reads TGTGCCAGTAGCCGTGGGGGTATGGCTGGGGCCAACGTCCTGACTTTC.